Shown below are 8 T cell receptor beta chains from a single sample sequenced in a study of cytomegalovirus exposure and HLA in healthy donors. This PCR relied on a set of 60 Vbeta primers and 13 Jbeta primers. Method: immunoSEQ multiplex PCR; TCRdb's copy keeps in-frame clones and lacks some. Of roughly 150,000 clones listed, less than 85% are singletons. The sample taken for sequencing was PBMCs. Receptor source: an older woman in good health and CMV-seropositive.

The rearrangement links TRBV6-1 to TRBJ2-3; unclear D gene. Trimming cost V 2 bases and J 4 bases, with 4 bases left between them. The CDR3 covers 12 residues. CDR1 and CDR2 (germline): MNHNS, SASEGT. The CDR3 sequence is CASSERSDTQYF. CDR3 nucleotide sequence: TGTGCCAGCAGTGAACGGTCAGATACGCAGTATTTT.

This clone was recorded a few times. The chain is built from TRBV30 and TRBJ1-1; D gene unclear. Germline CDR1 and CDR2: GTSNPN and SVGIG (reference sequence). V lost 2 bases and J 1 base, leaving 14 bases between the germline ends. The CDR3 runs to 15 residues. The CDR3 region has the DNA TGTGCCTGGAGTCAGGAAGAGAGTGGGAACACTGAAGCTTTCTTT. Translated, it gives CAWSQEESGNTEAFF.

The V call is TRBV13, the J call TRBJ1-3; 8 positions agree with TRBD1. The germline gives CDR1 PRHDT, CDR2 FYEKMQ (reference sequence). The CDR3 has 21 amino acids. J gave up 0 bases and V 1 base, and 17 bases lay outside the gene matches. The CDR3, as DNA: TGTGCCAGCAGCTTAGTCGGAGGGACAGGCACGTGGGCCTACTCTGGAAACACCATATATTTT. Encoded protein: CASSLVGGTGTWAYSGNTIYF.

The chain couples TRBV5-1 to TRBJ1-1; D gene unclear. Trimming cost V 1 base and J 2 bases, with 6 bases left between them. The CDR3 extends over 13 amino acids. Germline V gene sequence: CDR1 SGHRS, CDR2 YFSETQ. CDR3 in amino acids: CASSLTDNTEAFF. The CDR3 DNA reads as TGCGCCAGCAGCTTGACAGATAACACTGAAGCTTTCTTT.

This clone was seen more than once but under ten times. V is TRBV19 and J is TRBJ2-2; TRBD1 aligns across 11 bases. The germline V gene encodes CDR1 LNHDA and CDR2 SQIVND (reference sequence). V shed 5 bases and J 5 bases; nucleotides not matched to a gene: 4. The CDR3 is 15 residues long. CDR3 protein: CASSSGTGGTGELFF. CDR3 bases: TGTGCCAGTAGTTCCGGGACAGGGGGTACCGGGGAGCTGTTTTTT.

The rearrangement links TRBV6-5 to TRBJ2-1, with a weak D call TRBD2 (5 bases). The germline V gene has CDR1 MNHEY and CDR2 SVGAGI. There are 13 residues in the CDR3. The ends were cut back, 8 bases at V and 9 bases at J, with 17 bases in the middle. The CDR3 region has the DNA TGTGCCAGCTGTCAGCCTGGAGGAATTGAGCAGTTCTTC. It specifies CASCQPGGIEQFF.

This rearrangement joins TRBV15 to TRBJ1-2, with TRBD1 matching 10 bases. Germline V lookup: CDR1 LNHNV, CDR2 YYDKDF (reference sequence). This CDR3 region has 15 residues. J gave up 2 bases and V 0 bases, and 0 bases lay outside the gene matches. The CDR3, as DNA: TGTGCCACCAGCAGAGAGGGACAGGGGAACTATGGCTACACCTTC. Translated: CATSREGQGNYGYTF. The full variable domain, completed using reference TRBV15 and TRBJ1-2, is DAMVIQNPRYQVTQFGKPVTLSCSQTLNHNVMYWYQQKSSQAPKLLFHYYDKDFNNEADTPDNFQSRRPNTSFCFLDIRSPGLGDTAMYLCATSREGQGNYGYTFGSGTRLTVV.

In this sample, this clone turned up a few times. This chain connects TRBV2 to TRBJ1-1; TRBD1 aligns across 7 bases. The germline V gene encodes CDR1 SNHLY and CDR2 FYNNEI. V lost 4 bases, J lost 1 base, and 9 bases stayed unmatched. CDR3 length equals 16 residues. The CDR3 sequence: CASSADRSKANTEAFF. CDR3 sequence (DNA): TGTGCCAGCAGTGCGGACAGGTCCAAGGCGAACACTGAAGCTTTCTTT.